These 27 T cell receptor beta chains share one sample of origin, sequenced in a study of cytomegalovirus exposure and HLA in healthy donors. In the PCR, 60 Vbeta and 13 Jbeta primers were used. Sequenced by immunoSEQ multiplex PCR; TCRdb stores in-frame clones only, minus some. In total, the table holds under 85,000 clones. Sequencing was carried out using PBMCs. These receptors came from a boy aged 5-17 years in good health and CMV-seronegative.

The genes are TRBV6-1 and TRBJ1-2, with TRBD1 matching over 7 bases. The CDR3 consists of 17 residues. V was clipped by 0 bases and J by 4 bases; unmatched bases: 11. From germline, CDR1 is MNHNS and CDR2 SASEGT. This chain's CDR3 is CASSEAEAGGSGYGYTF. CDR3 DNA: TGTGCCAGCAGTGAAGCGGAGGCAGGGGGTAGTGGCTATGGCTACACCTTC.

This chain connects TRBV30 to TRBJ2-7; TRBD1 agrees at 7 bases. Germline CDR1 GTSNPN, CDR2 SVGIG (reference sequence). V was pared by 4 bases and J by 3 bases, with 3 bases of the junction left unmatched. The CDR3 length is 12 residues. DNA of the CDR3: TGTGCCTGGAAAAGGGACAGCTACGAGCAGTACTTC. This sequence encodes CAWKRDSYEQYF.

The chain has TRBV11-2 and TRBJ2-5; 9 positions match TRBD1. There are 14 residues in the CDR3. The ends lost 5 bases at V and 5 bases at J; junction bases unmatched: 6. Germline V gene sequence: CDR1 SGHAT, CDR2 FQNNGV. Here the CDR3 reads CASSNGDRGETQYF. CDR3 DNA: TGTGCCAGCAGCAACGGAGACAGGGGGGAGACCCAGTACTTC.

The chain joins TRBV5-4 to TRBJ2-2; 9 nucleotides agree with TRBD1. V shed 2 bases and J 6 bases; nucleotides not matched to a gene: 2. CDR1 and CDR2 from the germline V gene are SGHNT and YYREEE (reference sequence). CDR3 length equals 14 residues. The CDR3 DNA reads as TGTGCCAGCAGCTTCAACAGGGGGCCCGGGGAGCTGTTTTTT. Protein product: CASSFNRGPGELFF.

J is TRBJ2-5 and V is TRBV7-2, with TRBD2 as a possible D gene (6 bases). V was pared by 7 bases and J by 2 bases, with 17 bases between. This CDR3 comprises 15 residues. CDR1 is SGHTA and CDR2 is FQGNSA in the germline V gene. CDR3 in amino acids: CASTGGSGQQETQYF. CDR3 DNA: TGTGCCAGCACCGGAGGGAGCGGCCAACAAGAGACCCAGTACTTC.

This chain uses TRBV7-2 with TRBJ2-7; TRBD2 agrees at 11 bases. The V and J ends lost 7 bases and 4 bases, in that order; junction bases with no gene match: 9. Looked up from germline, CDR1 is SGHTA and CDR2 is FQGNSA. The CDR3 is 15 residues long. The CDR3 nucleotides are TGTGCCAGCACCCCCAGCACTAGCGGGGGATACGAGCAGTACTTC. This translates into CASTPSTSGGYEQYF.

The chain carries TRBV30 and TRBJ2-7; D possibly corresponds to TRBD2 (5 bases). With 1 base removed from V and 5 bases from J, the gap between germline ends came to 9 bases. In germline, CDR1 is GTSNPN, CDR2 SVGIG (reference sequence). The length of the CDR3 is 12 residues. CDR3 coding DNA: TGTGCCTGGAGTGACCCCGGGGACGAGCAGTACTTC. This encodes CAWSDPGDEQYF. Complete variable domain (other parts from reference TRBV30 and TRBJ2-7): SQTIHQWPATLVQPVGSPLSLECTVEGTSNPNLYWYRQAAGRGLQLLFYSVGIGQISSEVPQNLSASRPQDRQFILSSKKLLLSDSGFYLCAWSDPGDEQYFGPGTRLTVT.

The chain combines TRBV27 with TRBJ1-4, with a tentative D call TRBD1 (6 bases). This CDR3 is 16 amino acids long. CDR1 MNHEY and CDR2 SMNVEV come from the germline V gene (reference sequence). Trimming stripped 4 bases from V and 3 bases from J, with 15 bases between. The CDR3 sequence: CASSSSSGEANEKLFF. The CDR3 nucleotides read TGTGCCAGCAGTTCGAGCTCAGGGGAAGCTAATGAAAAACTGTTTTTT. The whole variable domain, filled in from reference TRBV27 and TRBJ1-4, reads EAQVTQNPRYLITVTGKKLTVTCSQNMNHEYMSWYRQDPGLGLRQIYYSMNVEVTDKGDVPEGYKVSRKEKRNFPLILESPSPNQTSLYFCASSSSSGEANEKLFFGSGTQLSVL.

The chain has TRBV25-1 and TRBJ1-2; 10 nucleotides align to TRBD1. The CDR3 length is 13 residues. Germline loops: CDR1 MGHDK, CDR2 SYGVNS. The V gene end was trimmed by 4 bases and the J gene end by 14 bases; junction bases not matched to a gene: 10. The CDR3 loop reads CASSVSGTGVRTF. Written as DNA, the CDR3 is TGTGCCAGCAGTGTTTCCGGGACAGGGGTGCGGACCTTC.

The rearrangement uses TRBV2 and TRBJ1-2; 12 bases align to TRBD1. This CDR3 has 16 residues. Trimming cost V 7 bases and J 4 bases; bases outside gene matches: 10. Germline CDR1 SNHLY, CDR2 FYNNEI. CDR3 amino acids: CASIRDRGPSGYGYTF. The CDR3 DNA reads as TGTGCCAGCATCCGGGACAGGGGGCCCTCGGGCTATGGCTACACCTTC. The full variable domain, rest sourced from reference TRBV2 and TRBJ1-2, is EPEVTQTPSHQVTQMGQEVILRCVPISNHLYFYWYRQILGQKVEFLVSFYNNEISEKSEIFDDQFSVERPDGSNFTLKIRSTKLEDSAMYFCASIRDRGPSGYGYTFGSGTRLTVV.

V and J are TRBV7-9 and TRBJ2-1; D gene ambiguous. The CDR3 is 9 residues long. Trimming left V 10 bases short and J 6 bases short, with 4 bases between. Germline CDR1 reads SEHNR; CDR2 reads FQNEAQ (reference sequence). The CDR3 loop reads CAIANEQFF. In DNA, the CDR3 is TGTGCCATAGCCAATGAGCAGTTCTTC.

The chain couples TRBV6-5 to TRBJ1-1; D is ambiguous. The CDR3 extends over 14 amino acids. Germline CDR1 reads MNHEY; CDR2 reads SVGAGI. V was clipped by 0 bases and J by 3 bases, with 8 bases between them. CDR3 nucleotides: TGTGCCAGCAGTTACTCAACTCTTGACACTGAAGCTTTCTTT. It codes for CASSYSTLDTEAFF.

CDR3: CASSITPQAGGRNEQFF. The CDR3 DNA reads TGTGCCAGTAGTATAACCCCCCAAGCGGGGGGAAGAAATGAGCAGTTCTTC. The chain employs TRBV19 and TRBJ2-1; TRBD2 matches 9 bases. The CDR3 is 17 amino acids. The germline CDR1 and CDR2 sequences are LNHDA and SQIVND (reference sequence). After removal of 2 bases from V and 7 bases from J, the junction contained 12 bases not matched to a gene.

This chain's CDR3 is CASSQGQGSYGYTF. The CDR3, as DNA: TGTGCCAGCAGCCAAGGACAGGGGAGCTATGGCTACACCTTC. The J gene is TRBJ1-2, the V gene TRBV14; 8 nucleotides match TRBD1. The germline CDR1 and CDR2 sequences are SGHDN and FVKESK. Trimming cost V 1 base and J 4 bases; bases outside gene matches: 2. CDR3 length: 14 amino acids.

The chain carries TRBV30 and TRBJ1-2; possibly TRBD1 for D (5 bases). This CDR3 comprises 15 residues. V was clipped by 3 bases and J by 1 base, with 15 bases between them. Germline values: CDR1 GTSNPN, CDR2 SVGIG (reference sequence). This CDR3 reads CAWRREDKDNYGYTF. The DNA for the CDR3 is TGTGCCTGGAGGCGGGAGGACAAGGATAACTATGGCTACACCTTC.

V is TRBV9 and J is TRBJ2-3; 16 bases align to TRBD2. J gave up 6 bases and V 0 bases, and 1 base lay outside the gene matches. CDR1 and CDR2 from the germline V gene are SGDLS and YYNGEE. The CDR3 has 16 amino acids. In DNA form, the CDR3 reads TGTGCCAGCAGCGTAGAGGGACTAGCGGGGGGGGATACGCAGTATTTT. It is translated as CASSVEGLAGGDTQYF.

This chain joins TRBV6-6 and TRBJ2-4, with D perhaps matching TRBD2 (5 bases). V lost 0 bases, J lost 8 bases, and 11 bases lay in between. The CDR3 consists of 14 residues. In germline, CDR1 is MNHNY, CDR2 SVGAGI (reference sequence). The CDR3 here is CASSYSRSGDIQYF. The CDR3 nucleotides are TGTGCCAGCAGTTACTCGAGATCCGGGGACATTCAGTACTTC.

The chain is built from TRBV15 and TRBJ2-1; TRBD2 agrees at 10 bases. Germline V gene lookup returns CDR1 LNHNV and CDR2 YYDKDF (reference sequence). With 8 bases clipped from V and 10 bases from J, the junction kept 14 bases outside the gene matches. The CDR3 consists of 15 residues. CDR3: CATGPSGRAHGEQFF. The CDR3 nucleotides are TGTGCCACCGGGCCCAGCGGGAGGGCCCATGGGGAGCAGTTCTTC.

This sequence joins TRBV19 and TRBJ1-2, with D possibly being TRBD1 (6 bases). The CDR3 is 13 amino acids. The germline CDR1 and CDR2 sequences are LNHDA and SQIVND (reference sequence). Trimming stripped 6 bases from V and 5 bases from J, with 13 bases between. CDR3 amino acids: CASSQTGGYGYTF. The CDR3 region has the DNA TGTGCCAGTAGCCAGACAGGCGGATATGGCTACACCTTC.

This sequence joins TRBV5-1 and TRBJ2-4; D ambiguous. The CDR3 covers 14 residues. Trimming took 4 bases from V and 7 from J, leaving 15 bases between them. Germline lookup yields CDR1 SGHRS and CDR2 YFSETQ. The CDR3 sequence is CASSLESTANIQYF. Here the CDR3 DNA reads TGCGCCAGCAGCCTAGAATCGACCGCGAACATTCAGTACTTC.

The chain combines TRBV11-2 with TRBJ2-6; 8 bases map to TRBD1. J lost 4 bases, V lost 5 bases, and 4 bases had no gene match. The CDR3 is made up of 15 amino acids. The germline V gene has CDR1 SGHAT and CDR2 FQNNGV. CDR3 bases: TGTGCCAGCAGCCGGACAGGGTTCGGGGCCAACGTCCTGACTTTC. Translated: CASSRTGFGANVLTF.

The gene calls are TRBV7-2 and TRBJ1-4, with D maybe TRBD1 (5 bases). From germline, CDR1 is SGHTA and CDR2 FQGNSA. The CDR3 consists of 13 residues. V dropped 5 bases and J dropped 6 bases, with 10 bases sitting between them. The DNA for the CDR3 is TGTGCCAGCAGCCGGGGGGACGATGAAAAACTGTTTTTT. Translating gives CASSRGDDEKLFF.

The V call is TRBV5-4, the J call TRBJ2-2; D not resolved. Germline CDR1 reads SGHNT; CDR2 reads YYREEE (reference sequence). Trimming left V 0 bases short and J 7 bases short, with 7 bases between. CDR3 size: 13 residues. DNA of the CDR3: TGTGCCAGCAGCTTGGGACAAGGCGGGGAGCTGTTTTTT. Amino acid sequence: CASSLGQGGELFF.

The rearrangement uses TRBV10-3 and TRBJ2-5; the match to TRBD2 covers 14 bases. The junction had 3 bases not matched to a gene; V was cut back by 11 bases and J by 4 bases. In germline, CDR1 is ENHRY, CDR2 SYGVKD. This CDR3 is 13 amino acids long. The CDR3 DNA reads TGTGCCGCCGGGACTAGCGGGAGAGAGACCCAGTACTTC. This codes for CAAGTSGRETQYF.

The chain employs TRBV5-1 and TRBJ1-3, with 7 bases aligning to TRBD1. V trimming: 4 bases; J trimming: 0 bases; junction bases outside the gene matches: 4. Germline CDR1 and CDR2: SGHRS and YFSETQ. The CDR3 length is 15 residues. CDR3 in DNA: TGCGCCAGCAGCCCGACAGGGTTCTCTGGAAACACCATATATTTT. Encoded protein: CASSPTGFSGNTIYF.

The V and J genes are TRBV5-4 and TRBJ2-7, with 8 bases aligning to TRBD2. The CDR3 covers 15 residues. The ends lost 2 bases at V and 4 bases at J; junction bases unmatched: 8. Germline values: CDR1 SGHNT, CDR2 YYREEE (reference sequence). The CDR3 coding sequence is TGTGCCAGCAGCTTCCCGAGCGGGGGAGCTTACGAGCAGTACTTC. The encoded protein is CASSFPSGGAYEQYF.

The chain joins TRBV5-6 to TRBJ2-2, with unresolved D. The CDR3 contains 14 residues. V lost 0 bases, J lost 6 bases, and 9 bases lay in between. The germline CDR1 and CDR2 sequences are SGHDT and YYEEEE. CDR3 sequence: CASSLGVLPGELFF. CDR3 nucleotide sequence: TGTGCCAGCAGCTTGGGAGTACTCCCCGGGGAGCTGTTTTTT. Supplemented by reference TRBV5-6 and TRBJ2-2, the full variable domain reads DAGVTQSPTHLIKTRGQQVTLRCSPKSGHDTVSWYQQALGQGPQFIFQYYEEEERQRGNFPDRFSGHQFPNYSSELNVNALLLGDSALYLCASSLGVLPGELFFGEGSRLTVL.